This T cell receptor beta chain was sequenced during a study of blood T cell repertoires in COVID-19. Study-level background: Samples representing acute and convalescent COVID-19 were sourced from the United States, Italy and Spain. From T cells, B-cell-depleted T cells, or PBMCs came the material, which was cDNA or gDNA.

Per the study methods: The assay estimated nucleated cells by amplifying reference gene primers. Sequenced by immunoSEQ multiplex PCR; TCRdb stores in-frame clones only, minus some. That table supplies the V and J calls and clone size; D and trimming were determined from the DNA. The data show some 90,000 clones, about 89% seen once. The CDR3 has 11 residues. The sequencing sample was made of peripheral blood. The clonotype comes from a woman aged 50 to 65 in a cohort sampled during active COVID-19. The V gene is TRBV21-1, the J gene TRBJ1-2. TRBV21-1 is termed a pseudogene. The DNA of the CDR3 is TGTGCCAGCAGCAGAAGAGATGGCTACACCTTC. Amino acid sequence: CASSRRDGYTF.